The source of this TCR beta chain is a study of shared clonotypes between healthy human individuals. Study-level points and caveats: Researchers sampled blood only, noting tissue repertoires likely differ. Approximately 4.9% of naive CD4 clonotypes were shared across a few donors.

V lost 4 bases to trimming and J lost 4 bases, with 16 bases between them. There are 16 residues in the CDR3. The V gene's germline CDR1 is MGHRA and CDR2 YSYEKL. About this clone itself: Antigen: not known.

Here immunoSEQ multiplex PCR was the method, and the copy in TCRdb shows in-frame clones only, minus some. The table includes over 2 million clones, 85% to 95% detected once. In the CD4+ fraction, cells were divided into CD45RA+ naive and CD45RA-negative memory subsets. This chain links TRBV4-1 with TRBJ2-2; no firm D call. The material sequenced was naive CD4+ T cells from PBMCs. As for subset: CD45RA+ positively selected. The sequence derives from a man younger than 30 in good health. Some clones in this sample may be carry-over from other donors' samples. In DNA form, the CDR3 reads TGCGCCAGCAGCCGCACACGGGTTGACTCCACCGGGGAGCTGTTTTTT. As protein: CASSRTRVDSTGELFF.